These 23 T cell receptor beta chains share one sample of origin, sequenced in a study of naive and memory T cell subsets. Ligated cDNA underwent four rounds of PCR with nested alpha and beta constant region primers and SP2. Using its own MiXCR run on the 5' RACE reads, TCRdb lists one record per CDR3 protein. The sample records roughly 60,000 distinct CDR3 sequences, approximately 8% being singletons. An oligonucleotide containing a UMI was ligated to the 3' end of TCR cDNA. The receptors shown here come from a female donor in good health.

This sequence joins TRBV20-1 and TRBJ2-1; D is perhaps TRBD2 (6 bases). V gave up 0 bases and J gave up 7 bases, with 13 bases separating them. Germline loops: CDR1 DFQATT, CDR2 SNEGSKA (reference sequence). The CDR3 is made up of 14 amino acids. The CDR3 protein is CSARELAGGNEQFF. The CDR3 DNA is TGCAGTGCTAGAGAGTTGGCTGGGGGGAATGAGCAGTTCTTC.

Many counts were recorded for this clonotype. The rearrangement joins TRBV5-1 to TRBJ2-1; 8 bases match TRBD1. V lost 3 bases to trimming and J lost 9 bases; unmatched junction nucleotides: 8. CDR1 is SGHRS and CDR2 is YFSETQ in the germline V gene. CDR3 size: 14 residues. The CDR3 bases are TGCGCCAGCAGCTCACGACAGGGGTCGACTGAGCAGTTCTTC. Encoded protein: CASSSRQGSTEQFF.

The chain joins TRBV18 to TRBJ2-1, with a tentative D call TRBD2 (6 bases). Trimming pared 3 bases from V and 8 bases from J, leaving 29 bases between. The CDR3 sequence is 19 residues long. Per germline, CDR1 KGHSH and CDR2 LQKENI. CDR3 sequence (DNA): TGTGCCAGCTCACCTAACGTCATTGTTTCCAACCGTGGAGGGCATGAGCAGTTCTTC. Translation: CASSPNVIVSNRGGHEQFF.

This clonotype was observed a few times. The rearrangement links TRBV15 to TRBJ2-1, with 12 bases aligning to TRBD2. The CDR3 spans 18 residues. The J segment lost 9 bases and the V segment lost 1 base, leaving 13 bases of the junction unmatched. Germline CDR1 LNHNV, CDR2 YYDKDF (reference sequence). The DNA of the CDR3 is TGTGCCACCAGCAGAGTGCCCACCGGGACTAGCGGGTTCAGTGAGCAGTTCTTC. It translates to CATSRVPTGTSGFSEQFF.

The rearrangement uses TRBV30 and TRBJ2-1; 9 bases align to TRBD2. This CDR3 region has 15 residues. The germline V gene has CDR1 GTSNPN and CDR2 SVGIG (reference sequence). V shed 1 base and J 7 bases; nucleotides not matched to a gene: 8. DNA of the CDR3: TGTGCCTGGAGTGGGGGACTAGCCTATCTGAATGAGCAGTTCTTC. This sequence encodes CAWSGGLAYLNEQFF.

This chain connects TRBV12-3 or TRBV12-4 to TRBJ2-1, with 7 bases aligning to TRBD2. The ends lost 1 base at V and 9 bases at J; junction bases unmatched: 9. This CDR3 has 15 residues. CDR3 coding DNA: TGTGCCAGCAGTTTAGGGAGTGGCGGGGGAAGTGAGCAGTTCTTC. Encoded protein: CASSLGSGGGSEQFF.

This clonotype was detected only a few times. The rearrangement uses TRBV6-6 and TRBJ1-1, with D perhaps matching TRBD1 (6 bases). Per germline, CDR1 MNHNY and CDR2 SVGAGI (reference sequence). V lost 2 bases and J lost 0, with 19 bases in between. CDR3 length: 18 amino acids. In DNA form, the CDR3 reads TGTGCCAGCAGTTACGGCCGGGACATCGGTTTACTGAACACTGAAGCTTTCTTT. It yields the protein CASSYGRDIGLLNTEAFF.

A few counts support this clonotype. This chain joins TRBV11-2 and TRBJ2-2, with D perhaps matching TRBD1 (6 bases). Germline V gives CDR1 SGHAT, CDR2 FQNNGV. The CDR3 consists of 16 residues. Trimming removed 1 base from V and 7 bases from J, with 16 bases in between. The CDR3 loop is CASSLGRWGLRGELFF. The CDR3 nucleotides are TGTGCCAGCAGCTTAGGGCGGTGGGGGCTCCGCGGGGAGCTGTTTTTT.

This clonotype appeared many times. This sequence joins TRBV7-9 and TRBJ2-4; D possibly corresponds to TRBD1 (5 bases). V lost 2 bases to trimming and J lost 1 base, with 9 bases between them. The CDR3 is 15 residues long. Germline V gene lookup returns CDR1 SEHNR and CDR2 FQNEAQ (reference sequence). The CDR3 loop is CASSLSGSAKNIQYF. CDR3 bases: TGTGCCAGCAGCTTATCAGGGTCGGCCAAAAACATTCAGTACTTC.

J is TRBJ2-1 and V is TRBV27, with D unclear. Trimming took off 1 base at V and 0 bases at J, with 10 bases between the two ends. CDR3 length: 16 residues. Germline loops: CDR1 MNHEY, CDR2 SMNVEV (reference sequence). The DNA of the CDR3 is TGTGCCAGCAGTTTATGGCGGAAGAGCTCCTACAATGAGCAGTTCTTC. Protein product: CASSLWRKSSYNEQFF.

This clonotype was picked up many times. The chain employs TRBV12-3 or TRBV12-4 and TRBJ1-2, with D unresolved. The ends were cut back, 1 base at V and 2 bases at J, with 5 bases in the middle. CDR3 length equals 13 residues. The CDR3 loop is CASSLGMNYGYTF. Written as DNA, the CDR3 is TGTGCCAGCAGTTTAGGGATGAACTATGGCTACACCTTC.

There are many counts of this clonotype. The J gene is TRBJ2-1, the V gene TRBV27; weak D call: TRBD1 (6 bases). Trimming removed 7 bases from V and 0 bases from J, with 19 bases in between. Germline assignment: CDR1 MNHEY and CDR2 SMNVEV (reference sequence). This CDR3 has 17 residues. In nucleotides, the CDR3 is TGTGCCAGCATGGGAAAGGGGGATTTGAGCTCCTACAATGAGCAGTTCTTC. Its protein product is CASMGKGDLSSYNEQFF.

This clonotype was observed a few times. This sequence joins TRBV5-1 and TRBJ1-1; D gene unclear. The CDR3 is made up of 15 amino acids. The germline V gene has CDR1 SGHRS and CDR2 YFSETQ. The V end lost 0 bases, the J end lost 0 bases, and 9 bases lay between the germline ends. The CDR3 sequence: CASSLVVALNTEAFF. The DNA for the CDR3 is TGCGCCAGCAGCTTGGTTGTGGCTTTGAACACTGAAGCTTTCTTT. Filled out from reference TRBV5-1 and TRBJ1-1, the complete variable domain reads KAGVTQTPRYLIKTRGQQVTLSCSPISGHRSVSWYQQTPGQGLQFLFEYFSETQRNKGNFPGRFSGRQFSNSRSEMNVSTLELGDSALYLCASSLVVALNTEAFFGQGTRLTVV.

The table lists this clonotype with a few counts. CDR3 sequence reads: CASSPSRVRDNEQFF. CDR3 DNA: TGCGCCAGCAGCCCCAGTAGAGTGCGGGACAATGAGCAGTTCTTC. This sequence joins TRBV4-1 and TRBJ2-1; a possible D gene is TRBD2 (5 bases). Germline CDR1 reads MGHRA; CDR2 reads YSYEKL. CDR3 size: 15 residues. With 4 bases removed from V and 5 bases from J, the gap between germline ends came to 15 bases.

Only a few counts were recorded for this clonotype. This chain joins TRBV7-2 and TRBJ2-3; the match to TRBD2 covers 7 bases. The CDR3 covers 17 residues. V was clipped by 4 bases and J by 0 bases; unmatched bases: 10. Germline CDR1 and CDR2: SGHTA and FQGNSA. The CDR3 is CASSYSGLAVSTDTQYF. CDR3 bases: TGTGCCAGCAGCTATAGCGGCCTAGCGGTTAGCACAGATACGCAGTATTTT.

J is TRBJ2-2 and V is TRBV12-3 or TRBV12-4, with D hard to call. V dropped 3 bases and J dropped 0 bases, with 8 bases sitting between them. The CDR3 extends over 15 amino acids. The CDR3 sequence: CASSFGDANTGELFF. CDR3 bases: TGTGCCAGCAGTTTTGGTGATGCGAACACCGGGGAGCTGTTTTTT.

This clonotype was detected only a few times. This chain links TRBV29-1 with TRBJ2-1; D may be TRBD1 (6 bases). Germline assignment: CDR1 SQVTM and CDR2 ANQGSEA. The CDR3 contains 15 residues. CDR3 DNA sequence: TGCGGAGTTCCTTTAACAGGGAGCTCCTACAATGAGCAGTTCTTC. Protein: CGVPLTGSSYNEQFF.

V gene TRBV2 combines with J gene TRBJ2-1; 10 positions agree with TRBD2. Germline CDR1 SNHLY, CDR2 FYNNEI. CDR3 size: 15 residues. V lost 9 bases, J lost 7 bases, and 12 bases stayed unmatched. The CDR3 loop reads CASTPRASGRNEQFF. DNA for the CDR3: TGTGCCAGTACCCCACGGGCTAGCGGGAGAAATGAGCAGTTCTTC.

The CDR3 loop reads CASSLGQFYGYTF. In nucleotides, the CDR3 is TGTGCCAGCAGCTTAGGCCAGTTCTATGGCTACACCTTC. This rearrangement joins TRBV5-8 to TRBJ1-2; the D is unclear. The CDR3 covers 13 residues. Germline V gives CDR1 SGHTS, CDR2 YDEGEE. Trimming stripped 2 bases from V and 4 bases from J, with 9 bases between.

In its sample, this clonotype was seen a few times. The DNA for the CDR3 is TGTGCCAGCAGCTCTGGGACTAGCGGTTCCTACGAGCAGTACTTC. Translation: CASSSGTSGSYEQYF. The V and J genes are TRBV28 and TRBJ2-7, with TRBD2 matching 11 bases. The V gene's germline CDR1 is MDHEN and CDR2 SYDVKM. The V segment lost 6 bases and the J segment 1 base; nucleotides outside the gene matches: 5. The CDR3 is 15 residues long. The whole variable domain, filled in from reference TRBV28 and TRBJ2-7, reads DVKVTQSSRYLVKRTGEKVFLECVQDMDHENMFWYRQDPGLGLRLIYFSYDVKMKEKGDIPEGYSVSREKKERFSLILESASTNQTSMYLCASSSGTSGSYEQYFGPGTRLTVT.

This clonotype was seen a handful of times. The chain employs TRBV5-6 and TRBJ1-5; D is possibly TRBD1 (5 bases). In germline, CDR1 is SGHDT, CDR2 YYEEEE. This CDR3 has 15 amino acids. Trimming removed 1 base from V and 7 bases from J, with 15 bases in between. CDR3 DNA sequence: TGTGCCAGCAGCTTGAGTCAGGGTTTTATCCAGCCCCAGCATTTT. The encoded protein is CASSLSQGFIQPQHF.

This sequence joins TRBV6-6 and TRBJ2-5, with 13 bases that match TRBD2. Germline V gives CDR1 MNHNY, CDR2 SVGAGI (reference sequence). The CDR3 has 16 residues. Trimming removed 2 bases from V and 4 bases from J; junction bases left unmatched: 4. The CDR3: CASSYGWTSGRETQYF. The CDR3, as DNA: TGTGCCAGCAGTTACGGGTGGACTAGCGGGAGAGAGACCCAGTACTTC.

The chain has TRBV28 and TRBJ2-1; TRBD2 agrees at 14 bases. CDR1 MDHEN and CDR2 SYDVKM come from the germline V gene. This CDR3 comprises 16 residues. Trimming took 5 bases from V and 5 from J; bases not matched to a gene: 5. The chain's CDR3 is CASSPRTSGRNNEQFF. CDR3 nucleotides: TGTGCCAGCAGTCCTAGGACTAGCGGGAGGAACAATGAGCAGTTCTTC. Combining the CDR3 with reference TRBV28 and TRBJ2-1 gives the whole variable domain DVKVTQSSRYLVKRTGEKVFLECVQDMDHENMFWYRQDPGLGLRLIYFSYDVKMKEKGDIPEGYSVSREKKERFSLILESASTNQTSMYLCASSPRTSGRNNEQFFGPGTRLTVL.